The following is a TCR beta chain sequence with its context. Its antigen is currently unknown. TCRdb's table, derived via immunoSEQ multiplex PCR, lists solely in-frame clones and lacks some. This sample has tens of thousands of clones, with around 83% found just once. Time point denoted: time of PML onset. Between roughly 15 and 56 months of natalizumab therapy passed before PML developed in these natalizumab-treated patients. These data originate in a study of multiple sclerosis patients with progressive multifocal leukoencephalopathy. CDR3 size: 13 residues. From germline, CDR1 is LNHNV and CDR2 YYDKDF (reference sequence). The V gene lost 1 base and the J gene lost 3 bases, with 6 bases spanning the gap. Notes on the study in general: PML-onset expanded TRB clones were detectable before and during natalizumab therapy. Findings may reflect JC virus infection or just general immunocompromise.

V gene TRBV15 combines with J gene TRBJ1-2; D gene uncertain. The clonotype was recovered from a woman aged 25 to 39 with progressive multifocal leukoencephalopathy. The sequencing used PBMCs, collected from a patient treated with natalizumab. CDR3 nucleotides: TGTGCCACCAGCAGAGGGACGGACTATGGCTACACCTTC. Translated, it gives CATSRGTDYGYTF. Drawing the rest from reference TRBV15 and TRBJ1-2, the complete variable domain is DAMVIQNPRYQVTQFGKPVTLSCSQTLNHNVMYWYQQKSSQAPKLLFHYYDKDFNNEADTPDNFQSRRPNTSFCFLDIRSPGLGDTAMYLCATSRGTDYGYTFGSGTRLTVV.